This T cell receptor beta chain was identified in a study of cytomegalovirus exposure and HLA in healthy donors. Germline lookup yields CDR1 SGHTA and CDR2 FQGNSA. V lost 6 bases and J lost 0, with 6 bases in between. This CDR3 contains 13 residues. The PCR used 60 Vbeta and 13 Jbeta primers. Profiled with immunoSEQ multiplex PCR; TCRdb holds only in-frame clones, not every one. The sample includes 150,000 to 200,000 clones, over 75% of them seen just once. V is TRBV7-2 and J is TRBJ1-3; D uncertain. The sequence was obtained from a girl in the first two years of life in good health and CMV-seronegative. Sequencing was carried out using PBMCs. CDR3 sequence reads: CASRLSSGNTIYF. DNA of the CDR3: TGTGCCAGCAGACTGAGCTCTGGAAACACCATATATTTT.